One T cell receptor beta chain is described in this entry. This sample stems from a study of response to subunit inactivated influenza vaccine. CDR3 size: 17 residues. The junction had 12 bases not matched to a gene; V was cut back by 6 bases and J by 3 bases. TCRdb recomputed calls from the RT-PCR reads with MiXCR, one row per CDR3 protein. In the table there are some 540,000 distinct CDR3 sequences, around 21% of which are singletons. This sample was shared with a second study, whose subject was T cells expressing NK-cell markers. This second report adds: Synthesis of TCR beta cDNA relied on 5'RACE template switching carrying UMIs.

The sequenced sample was CD4+ T cells sorted from PBMCs, obtained 11 to 12 days after vaccination. This clonotype originated in a man aged 50 to 60 who received an inactivated influenza vaccine. This chain uses TRBV12-3 or TRBV12-4 with TRBJ2-1; TRBD1 agrees at 9 bases. The CDR3 nucleotides are TGTGCCAGCAGGGGAATACTGGGACAGGGTGGCTACAATGAGCAGTTCTTC. It is translated as CASRGILGQGGYNEQFF.